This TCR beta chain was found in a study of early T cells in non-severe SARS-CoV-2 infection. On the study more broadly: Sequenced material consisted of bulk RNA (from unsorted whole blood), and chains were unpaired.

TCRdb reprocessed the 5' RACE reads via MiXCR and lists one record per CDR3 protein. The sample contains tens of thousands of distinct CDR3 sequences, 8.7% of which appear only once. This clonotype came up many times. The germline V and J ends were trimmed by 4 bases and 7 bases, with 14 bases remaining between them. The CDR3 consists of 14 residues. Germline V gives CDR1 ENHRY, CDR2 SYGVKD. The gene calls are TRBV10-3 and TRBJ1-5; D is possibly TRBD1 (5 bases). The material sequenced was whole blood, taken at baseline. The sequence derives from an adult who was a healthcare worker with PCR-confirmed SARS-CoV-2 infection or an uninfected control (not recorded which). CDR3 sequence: CAISARADEQPQHF. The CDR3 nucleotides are TGTGCCATCAGTGCCAGGGCAGACGAGCAGCCCCAGCATTTT.